What follows are 10 T cell receptor beta chains derived from one specimen sequenced in a study. The sorted Tregs were CD4+CD25+CD127-/low cells. TCRdb itself ran the 5' RACE reads through MiXCR, one entry per CDR3 protein. The repertoire includes about 8,900 distinct CDR3 sequences, 55% of them detected once, and about 6% sits in the top ten. Material: Tregs sorted from a lymph node. The source is a female donor with breast cancer.

This rearrangement joins TRBV4-3 to TRBJ2-3, with D possibly TRBD2 on 6 matching bases. The CDR3 is 15 amino acids. Trimming removed 1 base from V and 3 bases from J, with 11 bases in between. Germline assignment: CDR1 LGHNA and CDR2 YSLEER. This CDR3 is CASSQGPAGTDTQYF. For the CDR3, the DNA is TGCGCCAGCAGCCAAGGACCGGCGGGGACAGATACGCAGTATTTT.

The rearrangement joins TRBV5-1 to TRBJ2-1, with TRBD2 matching over 11 bases. Germline assignment: CDR1 SGHRS and CDR2 YFSETQ. J lost 4 bases, V lost 4 bases, and 4 bases had no gene match. The CDR3 spans 15 residues. The CDR3 spells CASSLGTSGYNEQFF. Written as DNA, the CDR3 is TGCGCCAGCAGCCTAGGGACTAGCGGTTACAATGAGCAGTTCTTC. Full variable domain (missing parts from reference TRBV5-1 and TRBJ2-1): KAGVTQTPRYLIKTRGQQVTLSCSPISGHRSVSWYQQTPGQGLQFLFEYFSETQRNKGNFPGRFSGRQFSNSRSEMNVSTLELGDSALYLCASSLGTSGYNEQFFGPGTRLTVL.

J is TRBJ2-6 and V is TRBV20-1, with D tentatively TRBD1 or TRBD2 (7 bases each). This CDR3 has 16 residues. The germline V gene has CDR1 DFQATT and CDR2 SNEGSKA (reference sequence). Trimming took 6 bases from V and 0 from J, leaving 15 bases between them. This chain's CDR3 is CSASRGGSSGANVLTF. CDR3 in DNA: TGCAGTGCGAGCAGGGGGGGCTCCTCTGGGGCCAACGTCCTGACTTTC.

The V and J genes are TRBV18 and TRBJ1-1; 7 positions agree with TRBD1. The CDR3 contains 14 residues. V trimming: 2 bases; J trimming: 4 bases; junction bases outside the gene matches: 4. Germline CDR1 KGHSH, CDR2 LQKENI. CDR3 in amino acids: CASSPTGTATEAFF. The CDR3 region has the DNA TGTGCCAGCTCACCAACCGGGACAGCCACTGAAGCTTTCTTT.

The chain has TRBV7-9 and TRBJ2-7; perhaps TRBD1 as D (5 bases). V was trimmed by 7 bases and J by 2 bases, leaving 18 bases between them. The CDR3 runs to 15 residues. CDR1 and CDR2 (germline): SEHNR, FQNEAQ (reference sequence). The CDR3 loop is CASIPPLGPAYEQYF. The CDR3 DNA reads as TGTGCCAGCATCCCACCCTTGGGGCCGGCCTACGAGCAGTACTTC.

The V call is TRBV5-4, the J call TRBJ1-2, with TRBD1 matching over 7 bases. V trimming: 1 base; J trimming: 9 bases; junction bases outside the gene matches: 3. The CDR3 contains 12 residues. The germline CDR1 and CDR2 sequences are SGHNT and YYREEE (reference sequence). The CDR3 loop is CASSLTGESYTF. CDR3 in DNA: TGTGCCAGCAGCTTGACAGGGGAGAGCTACACCTTC.

This clonotype was recorded once. This chain connects TRBV4-2 to TRBJ2-1, with 13 bases identical to TRBD2. The CDR3 totals 17 residues. V lost 0 bases and J lost 8; bases outside the gene matches: 7. Germline V gene sequence: CDR1 LGHNA, CDR2 YNFKEQ. The CDR3 spells CASSQDLRTSGSDEQFF. As DNA, the CDR3 is TGTGCCAGCAGCCAAGACCTAAGGACTAGCGGGAGCGATGAGCAGTTCTTC.

This chain joins TRBV20-1 and TRBJ2-1; 8 positions agree with TRBD2. The CDR3 is made up of 15 amino acids. Germline V gives CDR1 DFQATT, CDR2 SNEGSKA (reference sequence). V was clipped by 6 bases and J by 11 bases; unmatched bases: 18. DNA for the CDR3: TGCAGTGCCGACGACCTAGCGGGCCCCCCTGAGAAGCAGTTCTTC. It specifies CSADDLAGPPEKQFF.

V is TRBV5-6 and J is TRBJ1-2; 11 bases map to TRBD1. This CDR3 comprises 14 residues. Germline V CDR1 and CDR2: SGHDT, YYEEEE. The ends lost 2 bases at V and 6 bases at J; junction bases unmatched: 3. CDR3 in amino acids: CASSFGTGGHGYTF. The CDR3 coding sequence is TGTGCCAGCAGCTTTGGGACAGGGGGACATGGCTACACCTTC.

The chain recombines TRBV7-9 with TRBJ2-7; D gene ambiguous. Germline CDR1 is SEHNR and CDR2 is FQNEAQ (reference sequence). The CDR3 extends over 13 amino acids. Trimming took 5 bases from V and 6 from J, leaving 14 bases between them. CDR3 coding DNA: TGTGCCAGCAGCCGAGGACCGATGAGCGAGCAGTACGTC. It yields the protein CASSRGPMSEQYV.